These 29 T cell receptor beta chains came from one sample sequenced in a study of cytomegalovirus exposure and HLA in healthy donors. It was with 60 Vbeta and 13 Jbeta primers that the PCR ran. The data were produced by immunoSEQ multiplex PCR, yet TCRdb's version contains in-frame clones alone and is incomplete. The data hold under 200,000 clones, with 82% observed a single time. Sequenced input: PBMCs. The receptor set was obtained from a girl aged 5-17 years in good health and CMV-seropositive.

This sequence joins TRBV28 and TRBJ2-2, with no clear D. Per the germline V gene, CDR1 is MDHEN and CDR2 is SYDVKM. The V gene lost 2 bases and the J gene lost 8 bases, with 12 bases spanning the gap. CDR3 length: 14 residues. CDR3 DNA: TGTGCCAGCAGTTTACCGGGTCTGGCTGGGGAGCTGTTTTTT. This gives the protein CASSLPGLAGELFF.

The CDR3 is CASSRTGKQETQYF. The CDR3 bases are TGCGCCAGCAGCCGGACAGGGAAACAAGAGACCCAGTACTTC. The gene calls are TRBV4-3 and TRBJ2-5; 8 nucleotides agree with TRBD1. The CDR3 has 14 amino acids. V shed 4 bases and J 2 bases; nucleotides not matched to a gene: 3. Germline loops: CDR1 LGHNA, CDR2 YSLEER.

The chain joins TRBV19 to TRBJ2-1; TRBD1 aligns across 7 bases. Germline trimming cut 1 base from V and 9 bases from J; bases unmatched to any gene: 6. CDR3 length: 14 amino acids. Germline V CDR1 and CDR2: LNHDA, SQIVND (reference sequence). Here the CDR3 reads CASSIGRTGFEQFF. DNA of the CDR3: TGTGCCAGTAGTATAGGCAGGACAGGTTTTGAGCAGTTCTTC.

The CDR3 protein is CASTFAGPTEAFF. The CDR3 coding sequence is TGTGCCAGCACCTTCGCGGGCCCGACTGAAGCTTTCTTT. The genes are TRBV28 and TRBJ1-1; D gene ambiguous. Trimming shortened V by 7 bases and J by 5 bases, and 14 bases separated the two germline ends. The length of the CDR3 is 13 residues. Germline lookup yields CDR1 MDHEN and CDR2 SYDVKM. Full variable domain (rest looked up from reference TRBV28 and TRBJ1-1): DVKVTQSSRYLVKRTGEKVFLECVQDMDHENMFWYRQDPGLGLRLIYFSYDVKMKEKGDIPEGYSVSREKKERFSLILESASTNQTSMYLCASTFAGPTEAFFGQGTRLTVV.

The chain combines TRBV10-3 with TRBJ2-1; TRBD2 matches at 13 bases. Germline-derived CDR1 and CDR2 are ENHRY and SYGVKD. The CDR3 has 17 amino acids. J was trimmed by 6 bases and V by 6 bases; bases with no gene match: 11. The CDR3 is CAISDIQTSGRTNEQFF. The CDR3 DNA reads TGTGCCATCAGCGACATACAGACTAGCGGGAGGACCAATGAGCAGTTCTTC.

This clone was seen a few times. This rearrangement joins TRBV2 to TRBJ2-1, with 11 bases lining up with TRBD1. Trimming at V came to 8 bases and at J to 7 bases, leaving 7 bases not matched to a gene. Looked up from germline, CDR1 is SNHLY and CDR2 is FYNNEI. There are 14 residues in the CDR3. The CDR3 region has the DNA TGTGCCAGCGGGAGGACAGGGGGCGGGAATGAGCAGTTCTTC. It encodes CASGRTGGGNEQFF.

The chain employs TRBV2 and TRBJ2-3; TRBD2 might be the D (5 bases). V lost 6 bases, J lost 0 bases, and 19 bases lay in between. CDR3 size: 17 residues. The germline V gene encodes CDR1 SNHLY and CDR2 FYNNEI. CDR3 sequence reads: CASSQVGLETSTDTQYF. The CDR3 region has the DNA TGTGCCAGCAGCCAAGTCGGACTGGAGACTAGCACAGATACGCAGTATTTT.

This clone was counted only a few times. The V and J genes are TRBV18 and TRBJ1-3; D gene uncertain. The CDR3 spans 16 residues. Trimming left V 2 bases short and J 2 bases short, with 13 bases between. The germline gives CDR1 KGHSH, CDR2 LQKENI. CDR3 sequence: CASSPTLTGTGNTIYF. CDR3 in DNA: TGTGCCAGCTCACCAACCCTGACGGGTACTGGAAACACCATATATTTT.

The count of this clone is one. This chain joins TRBV6-5 and TRBJ2-7, with 10 bases that match TRBD1. V lost 5 bases, J lost 2 bases, and 6 bases stayed unmatched. This CDR3 spans 15 amino acids. Looked up from germline, CDR1 is MNHEY and CDR2 is SVGAGI. Written as DNA, the CDR3 is TGTGCCAGCAGTCAAAGACAGGGGGCCCCCTACGAGCAGTACTTC. Residues: CASSQRQGAPYEQYF.

This clone appeared a single time. The genes are TRBV10-3 and TRBJ2-4; perhaps TRBD2 as D (6 bases). This CDR3 region has 14 residues. Germline CDR1 ENHRY, CDR2 SYGVKD. Trimming pared 11 bases from V and 5 bases from J, leaving 19 bases between. CDR3 residues: CAAQAGPGENIQYF. CDR3 coding DNA: TGTGCCGCTCAGGCGGGACCGGGGGAAAACATTCAGTACTTC.

The chain carries TRBV6-5 and TRBJ2-7, with 7 bases matching TRBD1. The CDR3 contains 14 residues. With V trimmed by 5 bases and J by 0 bases, 4 bases remained unmatched. The germline V gene encodes CDR1 MNHEY and CDR2 SVGAGI. Written as DNA, the CDR3 is TGTGCCAGCAGTCCGACAGGGAGCTCCTACGAGCAGTACTTC. It translates to CASSPTGSSYEQYF.

The chain has TRBV6-5 and TRBJ1-3; 8 bases map to TRBD1. The germline gives CDR1 MNHEY, CDR2 SVGAGI. V was pared by 6 bases and J by 3 bases, with 7 bases of the junction left unmatched. This CDR3 is built from 15 residues. CDR3 sequence: CASSTGGPDGNTIYF. The CDR3 DNA reads TGTGCCAGCAGCACAGGGGGACCCGATGGAAACACCATATATTTT.

The chain joins TRBV28 to TRBJ1-2, with 7 bases lining up with TRBD1. Germline-derived CDR1 and CDR2 are MDHEN and SYDVKM. The CDR3 extends over 15 amino acids. The V gene end was trimmed by 1 base and the J gene end by 8 bases; junction bases not matched to a gene: 10. The CDR3 DNA sequence: TGTGCCAGCAGTTTATTCCGGACAGGAGAGTGGGGCTACACCTTC. Protein sequence: CASSLFRTGEWGYTF.

This clone was detected only a few times. V is TRBV9 and J is TRBJ2-3, with D possibly being TRBD2 (5 bases). Germline values: CDR1 SGDLS, CDR2 YYNGEE. CDR3 length: 16 amino acids. Trimming shortened V by 0 bases and J by 6 bases, and 17 bases separated the two germline ends. This chain's CDR3 is CASSVGRWASSDTQYF. The CDR3 bases are TGTGCCAGCAGCGTAGGGAGGTGGGCTAGCTCGGATACGCAGTATTTT.

The V gene is TRBV5-1, the J gene TRBJ2-1; D gene unclear. The CDR3 length is 16 residues. Germline values: CDR1 SGHRS, CDR2 YFSETQ. Trimming removed 1 base from V and 6 bases from J, with 17 bases in between. The chain's CDR3 is CASSLFGGPVGNEQFF. In DNA form, the CDR3 reads TGCGCCAGCAGCTTGTTCGGCGGTCCAGTTGGCAATGAGCAGTTCTTC. Together with reference TRBV5-1 and TRBJ2-1, the CDR3 gives the full variable domain: KAGVTQTPRYLIKTRGQQVTLSCSPISGHRSVSWYQQTPGQGLQFLFEYFSETQRNKGNFPGRFSGRQFSNSRSEMNVSTLELGDSALYLCASSLFGGPVGNEQFFGPGTRLTVL.

This rearrangement joins TRBV10-3 to TRBJ2-3; 8 bases match TRBD2. Germline CDR1 reads ENHRY; CDR2 reads SYGVKD. V lost 0 bases, J lost 5 bases, and 4 bases stayed unmatched. This CDR3 comprises 15 residues. The CDR3 spells CAISESAGDEDTQYF. CDR3 DNA: TGTGCCATCAGTGAGTCAGCGGGGGATGAAGATACGCAGTATTTT.

Only one count was recorded for this clone. The V gene is TRBV28, the J gene TRBJ2-5; TRBD1 agrees at 7 bases. V was clipped by 4 bases and J by 0 bases; unmatched bases: 2. The V gene's germline CDR1 is MDHEN and CDR2 SYDVKM. This CDR3 is built from 14 residues. The CDR3 DNA sequence: TGTGCCAGCAGTTCCGGGACAGACCAAGAGACCCAGTACTTC. It encodes CASSSGTDQETQYF. The whole variable domain, remainder taken from reference TRBV28 and TRBJ2-5, is DVKVTQSSRYLVKRTGEKVFLECVQDMDHENMFWYRQDPGLGLRLIYFSYDVKMKEKGDIPEGYSVSREKKERFSLILESASTNQTSMYLCASSSGTDQETQYFGPGTRLLVL.

This clone is a singleton in its sample. The chain uses TRBV28 and TRBJ1-5, with 9 bases aligning to TRBD1. The V gene end was trimmed by 5 bases and the J gene end by 6 bases; junction bases not matched to a gene: 8. The length of the CDR3 is 15 residues. Germline V gives CDR1 MDHEN, CDR2 SYDVKM. The CDR3 region has the DNA TGTGCCAGCAGTCCCCCGGGACAGGGTTTTCAGCCCCAGCATTTT. This translates into CASSPPGQGFQPQHF.

This clone has more than one count but fewer than ten. J is TRBJ2-7 and V is TRBV7-9; unclear D gene. This CDR3 is 13 amino acids long. Germline V lookup: CDR1 SEHNR, CDR2 FQNEAQ (reference sequence). V lost 5 bases, J lost 2 bases, and 10 bases lay in between. CDR3 bases: TGTGCCAGCAGCCCGCCTTCGGCCTACGAGCAGTACTTC. This sequence encodes CASSPPSAYEQYF.

The V and J genes are TRBV7-9 and TRBJ2-1, with 11 bases lining up with TRBD2. The CDR3 runs 15 residues. Trimming took 1 base from V and 6 from J; bases not matched to a gene: 2. The germline V gene has CDR1 SEHNR and CDR2 FQNEAQ (reference sequence). CDR3 residues: CASSLVAGGVNEQFF. The DNA for the CDR3 is TGTGCCAGCAGCTTAGTAGCGGGGGGGGTCAATGAGCAGTTCTTC.

The chain is built from TRBV13 and TRBJ2-5; 8 bases fit TRBD2. Germline CDR1 is PRHDT and CDR2 is FYEKMQ (reference sequence). This CDR3 contains 14 residues. With 1 base clipped from V and 4 bases from J, the junction kept 2 bases outside the gene matches. DNA for the CDR3: TGTGCCAGCAGCTTAGCGGCGGGGGGAGAGACCCAGTACTTC. Its translation is CASSLAAGGETQYF.

V gene TRBV21-1 combines with J gene TRBJ2-5; the table's D call, TRBD2, has no DNA check behind it. TRBV21-1 is tagged as a pseudogene. This CDR3 has 13 residues. CDR3 loop: CASSKARGETQYF. The CDR3 region has the DNA TGTGCCAGCAGCAAAGCGCGGGGAGAGACCCAGTACTTC.

The chain uses TRBV10-3 and TRBJ2-7, with 8 bases identical to TRBD1. V lost 10 bases to trimming and J lost 6 bases; unmatched junction nucleotides: 8. Germline V gives CDR1 ENHRY, CDR2 SYGVKD. The CDR3 length is 12 residues. The CDR3 DNA sequence: TGTGCCACCGGAACAGGGGGTTCCGAGCAGTACTTC. It is translated as CATGTGGSEQYF.

The V and J genes are TRBV28 and TRBJ2-7; 7 nucleotides line up with TRBD2. The CDR3 covers 13 residues. Germline lookup yields CDR1 MDHEN and CDR2 SYDVKM. Trimming took 2 bases from V and 2 from J; bases not matched to a gene: 0. The CDR3 reads CASSLTSAYEQYF. CDR3 nucleotides: TGTGCCAGCAGTTTAACTAGCGCCTACGAGCAGTACTTC.

This clone was recorded only once. The chain links TRBV10-3 to TRBJ2-5; 8 bases align to TRBD2. V dropped 6 bases and J dropped 2; count of bases not matched to a gene: 5. Germline CDR1 and CDR2: ENHRY and SYGVKD. This CDR3 contains 14 residues. This chain's CDR3 is CAIRGSSGQETQYF. The CDR3 DNA reads as TGTGCCATCAGGGGTTCTAGCGGGCAAGAGACCCAGTACTTC.

Here the CDR3 reads CASSRGQLWPQHF. The CDR3 DNA is TGTGCCAGCAGTCGGGGACAGTTGTGGCCCCAGCATTTT. The chain recombines TRBV6-5 with TRBJ1-5; 7 nucleotides agree with TRBD1. Trimming took 5 bases from V and 9 from J; bases not matched to a gene: 7. CDR3 size: 13 residues. Per germline, CDR1 MNHEY and CDR2 SVGAGI.

This clone was detected a few times. The chain combines TRBV5-1 with TRBJ2-1; 8 nucleotides align to TRBD2. The J segment lost 6 bases and the V segment lost 4 bases, leaving 9 bases of the junction unmatched. Germline assignment: CDR1 SGHRS and CDR2 YFSETQ. This CDR3 comprises 15 residues. In DNA, the CDR3 is TGCGCCAGCAGCCCGGGGGGGAGAGGGGTCAATGAGCAGTTCTTC. Protein: CASSPGGRGVNEQFF.

This clone appeared a few times. V usage is TRBV7-6 and J usage is TRBJ1-4; possible D gene TRBD1, 6 bases. CDR3 length equals 16 residues. In germline, CDR1 is SGHVS, CDR2 FNYEAQ. V dropped 5 bases and J dropped 7 bases, with 20 bases sitting between them. The CDR3 reads CASSLQPGTSVEKLFF. CDR3 nucleotides: TGTGCCAGCAGCCTCCAACCCGGGACAAGCGTTGAAAAACTGTTTTTT.

As DNA, the CDR3 is TGTGCCAGCACCTCGGGACAGGAAAATGAAAAACTGTTTTTT. Protein sequence: CASTSGQENEKLFF. The genes are TRBV28 and TRBJ1-4; 8 bases are shared with TRBD1. V lost 7 bases and J lost 5; bases outside the gene matches: 6. The CDR3 is made up of 14 amino acids. Looked up from germline, CDR1 is MDHEN and CDR2 is SYDVKM.